The 18 T cell receptor beta chains given below trace back to one sample, sequenced in a study of monozygotic twins with inflammatory bowel disease. Each CDR3 protein gets one entry in TCRdb, which reprocessed the 5' RACE reads and gives no DNA. The table gives 140,000 to 150,000 distinct CDR3 sequences; the top ten clones make up approximately 1.2% of it. Sequenced input: blood. These receptors were obtained from a human donor with ulcerative colitis or Crohn's disease, or a healthy co-twin of an affected twin (not recorded which).

The rearrangement joins TRBV10-3 to TRBJ2-7. Germline V gene data show CDR1 as ENHRY and CDR2 as SYGVKD. The CDR3 consists of 15 residues. The CDR3 loop is CAISESARYSYEQYF.

The chain combines TRBV28 with TRBJ2-1; the D call of TRBD2 rests on TCRdb alone, since no DNA is present to check it. Germline CDR1 and CDR2: MDHEN and SYDVKM. The CDR3 runs 15 residues. This chain's CDR3 is CASSPSLTSGSSKFF.

The J gene is TRBJ2-7, the V gene TRBV2; TCRdb lists TRBD2, though no DNA is available to test this call. Germline V gene data show CDR1 as SNHLY and CDR2 as FYNNEI. The CDR3 sequence is 14 residues long. The CDR3 loop reads CASSDLTSGYEQYF.

CDR3 residues: CASSFAGPITYEQYF. The V gene is TRBV5-1, the J gene TRBJ2-7; absent DNA, TCRdb's TRBD1 call cannot be checked. The CDR3 is 15 amino acids. From germline, CDR1 is SGHRS and CDR2 YFSETQ.

This rearrangement joins TRBV5-1 to TRBJ2-2; TCRdb gives TRBD2 as the D gene, but with no DNA this cannot be confirmed. CDR1 SGHRS and CDR2 YFSETQ come from the germline V gene. The CDR3 consists of 16 residues. The CDR3 loop is CASRNRLAGHTGELFF. Complete variable domain (other parts from reference TRBV5-1 and TRBJ2-2): KAGVTQTPRYLIKTRGQQVTLSCSPISGHRSVSWYQQTPGQGLQFLFEYFSETQRNKGNFPGRFSGRQFSNSRSEMNVSTLELGDSALYLCASRNRLAGHTGELFFGEGSRLTVL.

This sequence joins TRBV5-6 and TRBJ1-2. The CDR3 length is 13 residues. Germline assignment: CDR1 SGHDT and CDR2 YYEEEE. The CDR3 sequence is CASSYVQDYGYTF.

V and J are TRBV12-3 or TRBV12-4 and TRBJ1-2; the TCRdb D gene call, TRBD1, has no DNA to confirm it. The CDR3 contains 17 residues. The CDR3 sequence: CASSSGQRGGRDYGYTF.

The chain uses TRBV27 and TRBJ2-3; no DNA is available, so the TRBD1 call from TCRdb remains unchecked. The CDR3 loop spans 17 amino acids. Germline V gene data show CDR1 as MNHEY and CDR2 as SMNVEV (reference sequence). The CDR3 loop is CASSLEGQGRGTDTQYF.

The V and J genes are TRBV20-1 and TRBJ1-6; the D gene TCRdb calls, TRBD1, cannot be checked with no DNA. Germline-derived CDR1 and CDR2 are DFQATT and SNEGSKA (reference sequence). CDR3 size: 15 residues. The chain's CDR3 is CSAPRGRLYNSPLHF.

This rearrangement joins TRBV11-2 to TRBJ2-1; the TCRdb D gene call, TRBD2, has no DNA to confirm it. This CDR3 contains 18 residues. CDR1 and CDR2 (germline): SGHAT, FQNNGV. CDR3 region: CASSFSRTSGRFYNEQFF.

CDR3 residues: CATSRGIWDPYNQPQHF. This rearrangement joins TRBV15 to TRBJ1-5; TCRdb selects TRBD1, and the lack of DNA leaves this call unchecked. Germline values: CDR1 LNHNV, CDR2 YYDKDF (reference sequence). This CDR3 has 17 residues.

This rearrangement joins TRBV11-2 to TRBJ2-5; TCRdb gives TRBD1 as the D gene, but with no DNA this cannot be confirmed. Germline V gene lookup returns CDR1 SGHAT and CDR2 FQNNGV. The CDR3 runs 16 residues. The CDR3 loop reads CASSARGQRTAETQYF.

J is TRBJ1-2 and V is TRBV7-9; TCRdb names TRBD1, which stays unverified in the absence of DNA. Per germline, CDR1 SEHNR and CDR2 FQNEAQ (reference sequence). CDR3 length: 15 residues. CDR3: CASSLGTGANYGYTF.

This chain connects TRBV7-2 to TRBJ2-7; TCRdb calls TRBD1, which cannot be checked without DNA. CDR3 length: 16 amino acids. The germline gives CDR1 SGHTA, CDR2 FQGNSA. The CDR3 protein is CASSLGRRQGSYEQYF.

The V and J genes are TRBV27 and TRBJ1-1; TCRdb selects TRBD1, and the lack of DNA leaves this call unchecked. This CDR3 comprises 15 residues. CDR1 and CDR2 (germline): MNHEY, SMNVEV (reference sequence). The CDR3 here is CASSQGLGAGTEAFF.

The rearrangement joins TRBV9 to TRBJ1-1; TCRdb's D call, TRBD1, is unchecked because there is no DNA. CDR1 is SGDLS, CDR2 YYNGEE, per germline. The CDR3 covers 16 residues. CDR3 protein: CASSVVGDIMNTEAFF.

This chain uses TRBV5-6 with TRBJ2-3. The CDR3 runs to 14 residues. The V gene's germline CDR1 is SGHDT and CDR2 YYEEEE. The CDR3 here is CASTLDPRTDTQYF.

The rearrangement uses TRBV5-1 and TRBJ2-3; TCRdb gives TRBD1 as the D gene, but with no DNA this cannot be confirmed. Germline values: CDR1 SGHRS, CDR2 YFSETQ. This CDR3 contains 17 residues. The CDR3 loop reads CASSPGQGRWGADTQYF.